What follows are 2 T cell receptor beta chains derived from one specimen sequenced in a study of T cells expressing NK-cell markers. TCRdb re-called the 5' RACE reads and catalogs CDR3 proteins one per entry, DNA excluded. The sample holds about 380,000 distinct CDR3 sequences. Sequencing was performed on blood T cells: a sorted CD56 or NKG2C T cell subset, CD4+ or CD8+ T cells, or bulk PBMC T cells (not recorded which). Receptors originate from a man aged 18-69 years in good health.

The gene calls are TRBV20-1 and TRBJ1-6; TCRdb indicates TRBD1, and absent DNA this call remains unverified. Germline-derived CDR1 and CDR2 are DFQATT and SNEGSKA (reference sequence). CDR3 length: 14 amino acids. The CDR3 here is CSARTGGRNSPLHF.

V usage is TRBV3-1 and J usage is TRBJ1-2; TCRdb's D call of TRBD1 is untestable without DNA. The CDR3 has 14 amino acids. Germline CDR1 is LGHDT and CDR2 is YNNKEL (reference sequence). CDR3 amino acids: CASSGDRNLYGYTF.